The 29 T cell receptor beta chains presented below share a single source sample, sequenced in a study of beta chain features in type 1 diabetes. Investigators reverse transcribed all isolated RNA, so they sequenced expressed TCRB transcripts. Sequenced by immunoSEQ multiplex PCR; TCRdb stores in-frame clones only, minus some. The data hold roughly 170,000 clones, with less than 15% observed a single time. Input material: central memory CD4+ T cells from blood. The receptor source for this set is a woman in her late teens or twenties in good health.

The chain employs TRBV27 and TRBJ2-2, with 9 positions matching TRBD2. V lost 2 bases, J lost 4 bases, and 5 bases stayed unmatched. The CDR3 totals 16 residues. The germline gives CDR1 MNHEY, CDR2 SMNVEV (reference sequence). Written as DNA, the CDR3 is TGTGCCAGCAGTTTAGGCCTAGCGGGAATCACCGGGGAGCTGTTTTTT. The encoded protein is CASSLGLAGITGELFF.

This clone was seen only a few times. The chain couples TRBV5-1 to TRBJ2-5; 14 positions match TRBD2. Germline CDR1 is SGHRS and CDR2 is YFSETQ. Unmatched junction bases numbered 4, after V lost 5 bases and J lost 1 base. CDR3 length equals 16 residues. The CDR3 DNA reads TGCGCCAGCAGAGGGACTAGCGGGAGCCTCCAAGAGACCCAGTACTTC. It translates to CASRGTSGSLQETQYF.

The chain couples TRBV10-2 to TRBJ2-3; TRBD2 matches 13 bases. Germline assignment: CDR1 WSHSY and CDR2 SAAADI. The V gene end was trimmed by 6 bases and the J gene end by 6 bases; junction bases not matched to a gene: 12. The CDR3 loop spans 17 amino acids. The CDR3 here is CASRTITSGRAADTQYF. The CDR3 coding sequence is TGCGCCAGCAGGACAATAACTAGCGGGAGGGCCGCGGATACGCAGTATTTT.

This chain links TRBV18 with TRBJ2-1; perhaps TRBD2 as D (6 bases). The CDR3 has 16 amino acids. CDR1 is KGHSH, CDR2 LQKENI, per germline. Trimming removed 3 bases at V and 7 bases at J, with 19 bases between. The CDR3 region has the DNA TGTGCCAGCTCACCTCTCGAGGGGCTAGCGAGAAATGAGCAGTTCTTC. This codes for CASSPLEGLARNEQFF.

The chain links TRBV30 to TRBJ1-3; D unclear. V was trimmed by 4 bases and J by 0 bases, leaving 13 bases between them. There are 15 residues in the CDR3. From germline, CDR1 is GTSNPN and CDR2 SVGIG (reference sequence). The CDR3 coding sequence is TGTGCCTGGACCGGACTGATTTTCTCTGGAAACACCATATATTTT. Its protein is CAWTGLIFSGNTIYF. Based on the CDR3 plus reference TRBV30 and TRBJ1-3, the full variable domain is SQTIHQWPATLVQPVGSPLSLECTVEGTSNPNLYWYRQAAGRGLQLLFYSVGIGQISSEVPQNLSASRPQDRQFILSSKKLLLSDSGFYLCAWTGLIFSGNTIYFGEGSWLTVV.

The chain employs TRBV18 and TRBJ1-4; the D is unclear. Germline V gene sequence: CDR1 KGHSH, CDR2 LQKENI. CDR3 length: 11 amino acids. Trimming removed 9 bases from V and 6 bases from J, with 8 bases in between. The CDR3 region has the DNA TGTGCCAGTTTCACGGATGAAAAACTGTTTTTT. Translated, it gives CASFTDEKLFF. The full variable domain, rest sourced from reference TRBV18 and TRBJ1-4, is NAGVMQNPRHLVRRRGQEARLRCSPMKGHSHVYWYRQLPEEGLKFMVYLQKENIIDESGMPKERFSAEFPKEGPSILRIQQVVRGDSAAYFCASFTDEKLFFGSGTQLSVL.

The rearrangement uses TRBV19 and TRBJ2-3; 7 bases fit TRBD1. Germline CDR1 is LNHDA and CDR2 is SQIVND (reference sequence). There are 14 residues in the CDR3. V lost 8 bases, J lost 2 bases, and 7 bases stayed unmatched. DNA for the CDR3: TGTGCCAGTGGGACAGCGACAGACACAGATACGCAGTATTTT. It yields the protein CASGTATDTDTQYF.

The rearrangement links TRBV5-1 to TRBJ2-2; 8 nucleotides agree with TRBD2. The CDR3 length is 15 residues. Germline CDR1 and CDR2: SGHRS and YFSETQ. With 4 bases clipped from V and 7 bases from J, the junction kept 9 bases outside the gene matches. The CDR3 DNA follows: TGCGCCAGCAGCCCTTCCACTAGCGGCAACGGGGAGCTGTTTTTT. Translating it yields CASSPSTSGNGELFF. Full variable domain (rest looked up from reference TRBV5-1 and TRBJ2-2): KAGVTQTPRYLIKTRGQQVTLSCSPISGHRSVSWYQQTPGQGLQFLFEYFSETQRNKGNFPGRFSGRQFSNSRSEMNVSTLELGDSALYLCASSPSTSGNGELFFGEGSRLTVL.

This chain uses TRBV27 with TRBJ2-3; D is possibly TRBD2 (5 bases). Germline V lookup: CDR1 MNHEY, CDR2 SMNVEV (reference sequence). CDR3 size: 15 residues. V was trimmed by 3 bases and J by 3 bases, leaving 13 bases between them. The CDR3 bases are TGTGCCAGCAGTTTTCCAGGAAGCGGTACAGATACGCAGTATTTT. It specifies CASSFPGSGTDTQYF.

The chain uses TRBV5-1 and TRBJ2-7; the match to TRBD2 covers 12 bases. The CDR3 contains 17 residues. V was clipped by 4 bases and J by 1 base; unmatched bases: 9. Looked up from germline, CDR1 is SGHRS and CDR2 is YFSETQ. CDR3 sequence: CASSHPTTSGSSYEQYF. The CDR3 nucleotides read TGCGCCAGCAGCCACCCCACGACTAGCGGGAGTTCCTACGAGCAGTACTTC.

This clone was counted at least ten times. The chain employs TRBV7-9 and TRBJ2-4, with D possibly TRBD1 on 6 matching bases. The germline V and J ends were trimmed by 7 bases and 0 bases, with 7 bases remaining between them. Germline V gives CDR1 SEHNR, CDR2 FQNEAQ (reference sequence). The length of the CDR3 is 13 residues. The CDR3 protein is CASTRGAKNIQYF. The CDR3 region has the DNA TGTGCCAGCACCAGGGGAGCCAAAAACATTCAGTACTTC.

V and J are TRBV5-1 and TRBJ1-2; 7 bases agree with TRBD1. The junction had 9 bases not matched to a gene; V was cut back by 3 bases and J by 7 bases. The germline V gene has CDR1 SGHRS and CDR2 YFSETQ. The CDR3 loop spans 14 amino acids. CDR3 residues: CASSSEYYRGGYTF. In DNA, the CDR3 is TGCGCCAGCAGCTCAGAATATTACAGGGGTGGCTACACCTTC.

V and J are TRBV5-6 and TRBJ2-3, with 12 bases fitting TRBD2. V trimming: 3 bases; J trimming: 4 bases; junction bases outside the gene matches: 6. The CDR3 totals 16 residues. Per the germline V gene, CDR1 is SGHDT and CDR2 is YYEEEE. The CDR3 region is CASSSPSGRAADTQYF. CDR3 DNA sequence: TGTGCCAGCAGCTCCCCTAGCGGGAGGGCGGCAGATACGCAGTATTTT.

This clone was picked up a small number of times. This chain connects TRBV15 to TRBJ2-7; D is perhaps TRBD1 (6 bases). V lost 3 bases to trimming and J lost 0 bases, with 12 bases between them. Per the germline V gene, CDR1 is LNHNV and CDR2 is YYDKDF (reference sequence). The CDR3 contains 15 residues. The CDR3 protein is CATSSPGDGSYEQYF. CDR3 DNA sequence: TGTGCCACCAGCAGCCCAGGGGACGGCTCCTACGAGCAGTACTTC.

This clone was recorded a few times. The gene calls are TRBV5-1 and TRBJ2-1; perhaps TRBD1 as D (6 bases). The CDR3 has 14 amino acids. The V gene's germline CDR1 is SGHRS and CDR2 YFSETQ. Deletions cut 1 base from V and 6 bases from J, with 11 bases between. CDR3 bases: TGCGCCAGCAGCTTGAGGCAGGGGCCCAATGAGCAGTTCTTC. This gives the protein CASSLRQGPNEQFF.

This clone was recorded once. This chain uses TRBV25-1 with TRBJ2-3; unclear D gene. This CDR3 contains 14 residues. The germline V gene encodes CDR1 MGHDK and CDR2 SYGVNS. With 3 bases removed from V and 0 bases from J, the gap between germline ends came to 7 bases. CDR3 sequence: CASSDPLSTDTQYF. The CDR3 coding sequence is TGTGCCAGCAGTGATCCTCTAAGCACAGATACGCAGTATTTT.

The CDR3 nucleotides are TGTGCCTGGAGTGTTGGCAGGGTAGGACAGCCCCAGCATTTT. It codes for CAWSVGRVGQPQHF. V and J are TRBV30 and TRBJ1-5, with D perhaps TRBD1 (5 bases). Looked up from germline, CDR1 is GTSNPN and CDR2 is SVGIG (reference sequence). V shed 0 bases and J shed 7 bases, with 13 bases lying between them. The CDR3 is made up of 14 amino acids.

This rearrangement joins TRBV2 to TRBJ2-4; TRBD2 aligns across 9 bases. The CDR3 loop spans 12 amino acids. V lost 6 bases and J lost 8; bases outside the gene matches: 2. Germline loops: CDR1 SNHLY, CDR2 FYNNEI. CDR3 nucleotide sequence: TGTGCCAGCAGGGGACTAGCTGACATTCAGTACTTC. Its translation: CASRGLADIQYF.

This clone came up a few times. This chain joins TRBV6-5 and TRBJ2-3, with D perhaps matching TRBD1 (5 bases). Looked up from germline, CDR1 is MNHEY and CDR2 is SVGAGI. This CDR3 region has 15 residues. Trimming pared 0 bases from V and 6 bases from J, leaving 13 bases between. CDR3 amino acids: CASSYSKAGRDTQYF. In DNA form, the CDR3 reads TGTGCCAGCAGTTACTCGAAGGCAGGGCGGGATACGCAGTATTTT.

This clone showed up just a few times. The chain recombines TRBV5-1 with TRBJ2-7, with D hard to call. V dropped 3 bases and J dropped 6 bases, with 13 bases sitting between them. From germline, CDR1 is SGHRS and CDR2 YFSETQ. This CDR3 has 13 residues. CDR3: CASSSNESGEQYF. CDR3 DNA sequence: TGCGCCAGCAGCTCTAATGAATCAGGCGAGCAGTACTTC.

The chain links TRBV6-5 to TRBJ2-1, with 7 bases that match TRBD1. CDR3 length: 12 amino acids. Trimming cost V 6 bases and J 12 bases; bases outside gene matches: 8. Germline V CDR1 and CDR2: MNHEY, SVGAGI. CDR3 nucleotides: TGTGCCAGCAGCACCAACAGGGGAGCGCAGTTCTTC. Its translation is CASSTNRGAQFF.

The chain combines TRBV7-3 with TRBJ2-1, with 7 bases matching TRBD2. The V and J ends lost 2 bases and 3 bases, in that order; junction bases with no gene match: 4. There are 15 residues in the CDR3. CDR1 is SGHTA and CDR2 is FQGTGA in the germline V gene. The CDR3 region has the DNA TGTGCCAGCAGCTTATGGCGGGAGAACTACAATGAGCAGTTCTTC. This sequence encodes CASSLWRENYNEQFF.

This chain links TRBV4-2 with TRBJ2-5, with 10 bases aligning to TRBD2. Germline-derived CDR1 and CDR2 are LGHNA and YNFKEQ. Trimming took 8 bases from V and 5 from J; bases not matched to a gene: 8. The CDR3 consists of 14 residues. The CDR3 loop is CASGASGSRETQYF. The DNA for the CDR3 is TGTGCCAGCGGCGCTAGCGGGAGTCGGGAGACCCAGTACTTC.

The chain combines TRBV14 with TRBJ2-7; unclear D gene. This CDR3 region has 14 residues. Germline V gives CDR1 SGHDN, CDR2 FVKESK. Trimming pared 1 base from V and 3 bases from J, leaving 10 bases between. The CDR3 here is CASSQVADFYEQYF. In DNA form, the CDR3 reads TGTGCCAGCAGCCAAGTGGCAGACTTCTACGAGCAGTACTTC.

The CDR3 is CASSQVRGGGSEQYF. The CDR3, as DNA: TGTGCCAGCAGCCAAGTGCGCGGGGGCGGTTCCGAGCAGTACTTC. This chain links TRBV14 with TRBJ2-7, with D possibly being TRBD2 (7 bases). Germline V lookup: CDR1 SGHDN, CDR2 FVKESK. The CDR3 contains 15 residues. Trimming took off 1 base at V and 6 bases at J, with 16 bases between the two ends.

This clone was found a few times. The rearrangement joins TRBV2 to TRBJ2-1; D is undetermined. The CDR3 spans 13 residues. The V gene's germline CDR1 is SNHLY and CDR2 FYNNEI. The V gene lost 1 base and the J gene lost 8 bases, with 9 bases spanning the gap. CDR3 nucleotides: TGTGCCAGCAGTGAAGGTAGAAACCATGAGCAGTTCTTC. Amino acids: CASSEGRNHEQFF.

This clone was found a few times. V gene TRBV7-2 combines with J gene TRBJ2-7, with a weak D call TRBD2 (6 bases). Trimming took off 6 bases at V and 0 bases at J, with 21 bases between the two ends. Germline V gives CDR1 SGHTA, CDR2 FQGNSA. The CDR3 covers 17 residues. CDR3: CASSLRGGKRASYEQYF. CDR3 nucleotide sequence: TGTGCCAGCAGTCTTAGAGGCGGAAAGCGGGCCTCCTACGAGCAGTACTTC.

There are a few counts of this clone. The chain has TRBV7-9 and TRBJ2-5, with 12 bases that match TRBD2. Germline assignment: CDR1 SEHNR and CDR2 FQNEAQ (reference sequence). CDR3 size: 17 residues. V lost 5 bases, J lost 5 bases, and 12 bases stayed unmatched. As DNA, the CDR3 is TGTGCCAGCAGCCCCCGCCGGACTAGCGGGAATGGGGAGACCCAGTACTTC. Encoded protein: CASSPRRTSGNGETQYF.

In its sample, this clone was seen a few times. V is TRBV6-5 and J is TRBJ2-7, with 7 bases that match TRBD1. The CDR3 runs 15 residues. With V trimmed by 6 bases and J by 3 bases, 11 bases remained unmatched. Germline lookup yields CDR1 MNHEY and CDR2 SVGAGI. Written as DNA, the CDR3 is TGTGCCAGCAGCCCCACCGACAGGGAAGTCTACGAGCAGTACTTC. Translated, it gives CASSPTDREVYEQYF.